This T cell receptor (beta chain) is from a study of post-analysis software for immune sequencing data. As concerns this clonotype: Its cognate antigen is unknown.

CDR3 length: 17 residues. Trimming stripped 0 bases from V and 4 bases from J, with 18 bases between. Study outcomes and limitations: There were about 5 TRBV segments more frequent in patients than controls, and TRBV5-6, TRBV5-1 and TRBV20-1 were among them. F measure grouped same-batch samples tightly together. Significantly decreased normalized Chao1 diversity was recorded for multiple sclerosis patients relative to controls.

Incorporated into the TCR beta cDNA libraries were unique molecular identifiers, which served to reduce PCR and sequencing biases. Each CDR3 protein is one row after TCRdb ran MiXCR on the PCR reads. This sample has about 570,000 distinct CDR3 sequences; around 36% occur once, and the top ten carry approximately 6%. This chain uses TRBV12-3 or TRBV12-4 with TRBJ1-2, with a possible D match to TRBD1 (5 bases). Sequenced material: blood. The TCR was taken from a girl aged 2-17 years with multiple sclerosis. Here the CDR3 reads CASSLAGVRQPSYGYTF. CDR3 bases: TGTGCCAGCAGTTTAGCGGGAGTAAGACAGCCCAGCTATGGCTACACCTTC.